These 16 T cell receptor beta chains were all obtained from the same sample, sequenced in a study of blood T cell repertoires in COVID-19. The data were produced by immunoSEQ multiplex PCR, yet TCRdb's version contains in-frame clones alone and is incomplete. The profile shows about 130,000 clones, about 80% of them singletons. The sequencing sample was made of peripheral blood. The origin of the receptors is a woman in her forties or fifties with acute or convalescent COVID-19.

J is TRBJ1-2 and V is TRBV5-4; D possibly corresponds to TRBD1 (6 bases). V lost 3 bases and J lost 5, with 14 bases in between. From germline, CDR1 is SGHNT and CDR2 YYREEE (reference sequence). The CDR3 extends over 14 amino acids. CDR3 sequence (DNA): TGTGCCAGCAGCTGGGCAGGGGAGGGATATGGCTACACCTTC. It specifies CASSWAGEGYGYTF.

This clone was detected only once. This sequence joins TRBV9 and TRBJ2-5, with 12 bases lining up with TRBD2. This CDR3 has 18 residues. The V and J ends lost 4 bases and 5 bases, in that order; junction bases with no gene match: 15. The V gene's germline CDR1 is SGDLS and CDR2 YYNGEE. The CDR3 loop is CASSPRTSGGTTGETQYF. In DNA, the CDR3 is TGTGCCAGCAGCCCCCGTACTAGCGGGGGGACAACAGGGGAGACCCAGTACTTC.

Note on this clone: The same CDR3 can be traced to other DNA sequences in this sample. This rearrangement joins TRBV19 to TRBJ1-5, with 8 bases matching TRBD1. This CDR3 spans 14 amino acids. With 4 bases clipped from V and 1 base from J, the junction kept 0 bases outside the gene matches. Germline loops: CDR1 LNHDA, CDR2 SQIVND (reference sequence). CDR3 nucleotides: TGTGCCAGTAGTAGACAGGGGAGCAATCAGCCCCAGCATTTT. It is translated as CASSRQGSNQPQHF. Variable domain in full (rest from reference TRBV19 and TRBJ1-5): DGGITQSPKYLFRKEGQNVTLSCEQNLNHDAMYWYRQDPGQGLRLIYYSQIVNDFQKGDIAEGYSVSREKKESFPLTVTSAQKNPTAFYLCASSRQGSNQPQHFGDGTRLSIL.

The chain recombines TRBV10-1 with TRBJ2-1, with TRBD2 matching over 7 bases. CDR3 length: 14 residues. The germline gives CDR1 WNHNN, CDR2 SYGVQD (reference sequence). The J segment lost 10 bases and the V segment lost 8 bases, leaving 14 bases of the junction unmatched. CDR3 in amino acids: CASGREGIGAEQFF. The CDR3 nucleotides are TGCGCCAGCGGGAGGGAGGGGATCGGAGCAGAGCAGTTCTTC.

This chain joins TRBV5-1 and TRBJ2-1; 12 bases match TRBD2. The V gene's germline CDR1 is SGHRS and CDR2 YFSETQ. J lost 1 base, V lost 3 bases, and 11 bases had no gene match. The CDR3 contains 19 residues. CDR3 residues: CASSSRLAGVMGSYNEQFF. The CDR3 coding sequence is TGCGCCAGCAGCTCGAGACTAGCGGGAGTTATGGGGTCCTACAATGAGCAGTTCTTC. The full variable domain, in which reference TRBV5-1 and TRBJ2-1 provide the parts outside the CDR3, is KAGVTQTPRYLIKTRGQQVTLSCSPISGHRSVSWYQQTPGQGLQFLFEYFSETQRNKGNFPGRFSGRQFSNSRSEMNVSTLELGDSALYLCASSSRLAGVMGSYNEQFFGPGTRLTVL.

The V call is TRBV12-3 or TRBV12-4, the J call TRBJ1-1, with TRBD1 as a possible D gene (5 bases). CDR3 length equals 13 residues. The ends were cut back, 4 bases at V and 3 bases at J, with 9 bases in the middle. This CDR3 reads CASSSTVYTEAFF. CDR3 in DNA: TGTGCCAGCAGTTCGACAGTGTACACTGAAGCTTTCTTT.

The V call is TRBV5-6, the J call TRBJ2-7; 10 positions match TRBD1. This CDR3 has 15 residues. CDR1 SGHDT and CDR2 YYEEEE come from the germline V gene. The V gene end was trimmed by 3 bases and the J gene end by 5 bases; junction bases not matched to a gene: 8. For the CDR3, the DNA is TGTGCCAGCAGCTACCGACAGGGGGCTTTCAACGAGCAGTACTTC. The encoded protein is CASSYRQGAFNEQYF.

This chain links TRBV28 with TRBJ1-4; no clear D gene. V was trimmed by 8 bases and J by 0 bases, leaving 19 bases between them. The CDR3 runs to 17 residues. Germline CDR1 is MDHEN and CDR2 is SYDVKM. The CDR3 DNA follows: TGTGCCAGCGGTACTTTGGTAGTCGTTGCAACTAATGAAAAACTGTTTTTT. Its translation is CASGTLVVVATNEKLFF.

The chain carries TRBV3-1 (or the pseudogene TRBV3-2) and TRBJ2-1; D may be TRBD1 (5 bases). Between the trimmed V and J ends, which lost 0 bases and 9 bases, there was a span of 12 bases. This CDR3 has 14 amino acids. Germline CDR1 reads LGHDT; CDR2 reads YNNKEL (reference sequence). The CDR3 spells CASSQDGAGFEQFF. The DNA of the CDR3 is TGTGCCAGCAGCCAAGATGGAGCAGGGTTTGAGCAGTTCTTC.

The chain links TRBV5-4 to TRBJ2-1; 10 positions match TRBD2. The J segment lost 2 bases and the V segment lost 2 bases, leaving 4 bases of the junction unmatched. Germline CDR1 is SGHNT and CDR2 is YYREEE (reference sequence). There are 16 residues in the CDR3. The CDR3 spells CASSLAGGGTYNEQFF. Written as DNA, the CDR3 is TGTGCCAGCAGCTTAGCGGGAGGGGGCACCTACAATGAGCAGTTCTTC.

The J gene is TRBJ1-1, the V gene TRBV6-5; possibly TRBD1 for D (5 bases). CDR3 length: 12 amino acids. Germline lookup yields CDR1 MNHEY and CDR2 SVGAGI. V was trimmed by 8 bases and J by 2 bases, leaving 9 bases between them. The CDR3 protein is CASRQTNTEAFF. Written as DNA, the CDR3 is TGTGCCAGCCGACAGACAAACACTGAAGCTTTCTTT.

The CDR3 protein is CASSLPGSNTEAFF. The CDR3 DNA sequence: TGTGCCAGCAGCTTGCCAGGGTCGAACACTGAAGCTTTCTTT. This chain links TRBV5-4 with TRBJ1-1; possibly TRBD1 for D (5 bases). The CDR3 sequence is 14 residues long. CDR1 SGHNT and CDR2 YYREEE come from the germline V gene (reference sequence). The V end was cut by 1 base, the J end by 1 base, with 8 bases between.

This chain connects TRBV3-1 (or the pseudogene TRBV3-2) to TRBJ2-7; D gene unclear. CDR3 length: 12 residues. Germline CDR1 reads LGHDT; CDR2 reads YNNKEL (reference sequence). V lost 3 bases, J lost 3 bases, and 6 bases lay in between. CDR3 in amino acids: CASSHLVYEQYF. The CDR3 DNA is TGTGCCAGCAGCCACCTAGTCTACGAGCAGTACTTC.

Notes on this clone: Other nucleotide sequences from this sample produce the same CDR3. Written as DNA, the CDR3 is TGTGCCAGCAGCTTAGCCCTAGCGGGAAGTTACAATGAGCAGTTCTTC. Amino acids: CASSLALAGSYNEQFF. The rearrangement joins TRBV7-9 to TRBJ2-1; 9 nucleotides match TRBD2. Germline V gene lookup returns CDR1 SEHNR and CDR2 FQNEAQ (reference sequence). V shed 0 bases, J shed 4 bases, and the junction held 4 bases outside the gene matches. The CDR3 loop spans 16 amino acids.

The V call is TRBV6-1, the J call TRBJ1-3; D is unclear. Looked up from germline, CDR1 is MNHNS and CDR2 is SASEGT. V shed 1 base and J shed 0 bases, with 10 bases lying between them. The CDR3 consists of 16 residues. The CDR3 here is CASSEGTSYSGNTIYF. The CDR3 region has the DNA TGTGCCAGCAGTGAAGGGACTTCCTACTCTGGAAACACCATATATTTT.

The V gene is TRBV9, the J gene TRBJ2-5; D is perhaps TRBD2 (5 bases). There are 13 residues in the CDR3. V lost 4 bases and J 5 bases, leaving 12 bases between the germline ends. The germline gives CDR1 SGDLS, CDR2 YYNGEE. Here the CDR3 reads CASSRNPGETQYF. CDR3 in DNA: TGTGCCAGCAGCCGGAACCCGGGGGAGACCCAGTACTTC.